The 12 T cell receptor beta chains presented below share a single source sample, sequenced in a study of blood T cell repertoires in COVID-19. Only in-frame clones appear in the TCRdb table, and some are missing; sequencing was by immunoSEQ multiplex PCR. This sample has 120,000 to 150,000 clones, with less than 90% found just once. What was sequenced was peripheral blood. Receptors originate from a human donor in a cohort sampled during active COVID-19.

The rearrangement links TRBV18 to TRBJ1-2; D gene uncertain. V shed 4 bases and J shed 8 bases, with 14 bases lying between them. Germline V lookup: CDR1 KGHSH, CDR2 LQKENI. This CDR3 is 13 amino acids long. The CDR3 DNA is TGTGCCAGCTCACAGGCTTCGCCGGGAGGCTACACCTTC. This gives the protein CASSQASPGGYTF.

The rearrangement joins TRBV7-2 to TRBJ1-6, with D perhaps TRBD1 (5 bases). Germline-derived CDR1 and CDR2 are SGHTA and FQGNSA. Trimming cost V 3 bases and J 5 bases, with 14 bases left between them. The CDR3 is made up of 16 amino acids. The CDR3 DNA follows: TGTGCCAGCAGCTTGCGTGGGGCCGCCAATAATTCACCCCTCCACTTT. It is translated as CASSLRGAANNSPLHF.

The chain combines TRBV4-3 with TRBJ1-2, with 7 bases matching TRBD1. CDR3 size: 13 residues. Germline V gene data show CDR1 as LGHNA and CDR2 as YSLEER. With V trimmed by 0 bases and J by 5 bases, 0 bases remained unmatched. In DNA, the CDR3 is TGCGCCAGCAGCCAAGAACAGGGGTATGGCTACACCTTC. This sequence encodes CASSQEQGYGYTF.

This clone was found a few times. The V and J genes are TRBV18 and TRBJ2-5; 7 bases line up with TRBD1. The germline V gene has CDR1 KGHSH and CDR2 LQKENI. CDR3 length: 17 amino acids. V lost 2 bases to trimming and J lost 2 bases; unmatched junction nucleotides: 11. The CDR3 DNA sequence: TGTGCCAGCTCACCAGGTTTTTCCGGGACAGTGCAAGAGACCCAGTACTTC. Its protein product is CASSPGFSGTVQETQYF. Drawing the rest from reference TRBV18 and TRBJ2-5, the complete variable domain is NAGVMQNPRHLVRRRGQEARLRCSPMKGHSHVYWYRQLPEEGLKFMVYLQKENIIDESGMPKERFSAEFPKEGPSILRIQQVVRGDSAAYFCASSPGFSGTVQETQYFGPGTRLLVL.

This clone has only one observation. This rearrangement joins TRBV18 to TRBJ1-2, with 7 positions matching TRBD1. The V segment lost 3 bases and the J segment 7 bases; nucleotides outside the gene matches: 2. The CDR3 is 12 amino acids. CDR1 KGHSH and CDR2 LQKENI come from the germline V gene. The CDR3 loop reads CASSPRQGGYTF. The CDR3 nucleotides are TGTGCCAGCTCACCCCGACAGGGTGGCTACACCTTC.

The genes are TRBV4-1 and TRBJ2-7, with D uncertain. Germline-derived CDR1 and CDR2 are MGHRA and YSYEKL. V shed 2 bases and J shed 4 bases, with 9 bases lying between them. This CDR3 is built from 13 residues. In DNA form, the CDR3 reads TGCGCCAGCAGCCAAAGTAGCAGTTACGAGCAGTACTTC. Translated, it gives CASSQSSSYEQYF.

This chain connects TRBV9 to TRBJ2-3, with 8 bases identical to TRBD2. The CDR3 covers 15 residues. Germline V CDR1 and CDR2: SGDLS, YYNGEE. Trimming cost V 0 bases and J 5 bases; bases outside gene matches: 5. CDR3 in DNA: TGTGCCAGCAGCGTAGCCGGGGGGGGTGGAGATACGCAGTATTTT. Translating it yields CASSVAGGGGDTQYF.

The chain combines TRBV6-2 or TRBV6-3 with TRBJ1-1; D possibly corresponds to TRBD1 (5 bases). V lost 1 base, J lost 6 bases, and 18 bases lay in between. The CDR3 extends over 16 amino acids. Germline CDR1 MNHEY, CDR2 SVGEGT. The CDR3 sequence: CASSYFGGGVGSEAFF. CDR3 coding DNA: TGTGCCAGCAGTTACTTTGGTGGGGGGGTTGGCTCTGAAGCTTTCTTT.

CDR3 sequence reads: CASSPDGVNGYTF. CDR3 coding DNA: TGTGCCAGCAGCCCGGACGGGGTAAATGGCTACACCTTC. The genes are TRBV5-4 and TRBJ1-2; no clear D. The V end was cut by 4 bases, the J end by 6 bases, with 13 bases between. The CDR3 has 13 amino acids. Germline CDR1 and CDR2: SGHNT and YYREEE (reference sequence).

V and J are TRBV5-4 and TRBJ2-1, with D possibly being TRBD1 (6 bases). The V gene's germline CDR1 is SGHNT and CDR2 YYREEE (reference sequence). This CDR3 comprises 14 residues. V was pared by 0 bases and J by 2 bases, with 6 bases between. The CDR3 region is CASSLGGPYNEQFF. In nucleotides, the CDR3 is TGTGCCAGCAGCTTGGGGGGGCCCTACAATGAGCAGTTCTTC.

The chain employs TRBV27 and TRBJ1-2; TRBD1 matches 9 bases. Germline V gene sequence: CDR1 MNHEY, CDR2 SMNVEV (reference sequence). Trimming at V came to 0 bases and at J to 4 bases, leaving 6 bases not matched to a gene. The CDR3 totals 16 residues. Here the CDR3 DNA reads TGTGCCAGCAGTTTATCCCTTTCACAGGGGGCCTATGGCTACACCTTC. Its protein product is CASSLSLSQGAYGYTF.

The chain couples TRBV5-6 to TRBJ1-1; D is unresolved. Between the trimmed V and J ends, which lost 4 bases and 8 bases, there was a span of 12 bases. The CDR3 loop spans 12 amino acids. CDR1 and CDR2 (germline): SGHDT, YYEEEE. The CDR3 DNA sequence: TGTGCCAGCAGCCTACGAGCAATCGAAGCTTTCTTT. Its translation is CASSLRAIEAFF.